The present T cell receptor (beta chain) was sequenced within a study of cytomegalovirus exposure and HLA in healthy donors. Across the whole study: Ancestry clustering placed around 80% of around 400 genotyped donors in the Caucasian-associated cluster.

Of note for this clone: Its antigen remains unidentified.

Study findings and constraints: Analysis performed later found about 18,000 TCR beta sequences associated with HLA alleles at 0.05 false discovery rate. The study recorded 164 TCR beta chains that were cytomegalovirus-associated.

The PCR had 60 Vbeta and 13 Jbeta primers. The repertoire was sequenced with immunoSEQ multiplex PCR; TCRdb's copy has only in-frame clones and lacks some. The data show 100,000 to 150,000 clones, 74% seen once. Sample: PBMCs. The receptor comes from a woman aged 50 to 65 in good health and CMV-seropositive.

The CDR3 region is CASSPPSSYEQYF. Written as DNA, the CDR3 is TGTGCCAGCTCACCACCGAGTAGCTACGAGCAGTACTTC. V usage is TRBV18 and J usage is TRBJ2-7, with D uncertain. V gave up 0 bases and J gave up 3 bases, with 6 bases separating them. The germline V gene encodes CDR1 KGHSH and CDR2 LQKENI. This CDR3 is 13 amino acids long.